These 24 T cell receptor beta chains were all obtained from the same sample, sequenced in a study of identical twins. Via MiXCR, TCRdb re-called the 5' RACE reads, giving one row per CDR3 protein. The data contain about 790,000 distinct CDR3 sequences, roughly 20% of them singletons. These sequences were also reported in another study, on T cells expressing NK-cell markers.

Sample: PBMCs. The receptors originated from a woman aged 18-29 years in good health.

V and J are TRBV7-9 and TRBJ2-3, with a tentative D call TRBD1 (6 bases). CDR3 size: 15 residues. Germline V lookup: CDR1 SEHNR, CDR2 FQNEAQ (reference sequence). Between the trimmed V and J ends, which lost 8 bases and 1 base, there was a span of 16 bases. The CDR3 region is CASAARKGGTDTQYF. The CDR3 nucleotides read TGTGCCAGCGCCGCCCGGAAGGGGGGCACAGATACGCAGTATTTT.

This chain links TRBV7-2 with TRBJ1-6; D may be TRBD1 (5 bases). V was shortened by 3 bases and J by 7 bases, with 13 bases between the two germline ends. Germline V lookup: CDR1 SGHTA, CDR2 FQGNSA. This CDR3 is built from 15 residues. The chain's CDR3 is CASSFSLRGNSPLHF. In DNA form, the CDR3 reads TGTGCCAGCAGCTTCAGTTTACGGGGGAATTCACCCCTCCACTTT.

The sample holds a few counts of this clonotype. The CDR3 DNA reads TGCAGTGCTAGAGCAGGGACTCGATACTACGAGCAGTACTTC. Amino acids: CSARAGTRYYEQYF. The rearrangement links TRBV20-1 to TRBJ2-7, with D possibly matching TRBD2 (6 bases). V lost 1 base to trimming and J lost 3 bases, with 13 bases between them. The germline V gene encodes CDR1 DFQATT and CDR2 SNEGSKA (reference sequence). The CDR3 runs 14 residues.

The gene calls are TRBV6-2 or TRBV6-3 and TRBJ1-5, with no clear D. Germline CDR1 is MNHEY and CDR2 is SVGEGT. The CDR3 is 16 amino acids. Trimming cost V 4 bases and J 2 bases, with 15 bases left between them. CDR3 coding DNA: TGTGCCAGCAGTTCCAATTGGAGGGCGGGCAATCAGCCCCAGCATTTT. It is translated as CASSSNWRAGNQPQHF.

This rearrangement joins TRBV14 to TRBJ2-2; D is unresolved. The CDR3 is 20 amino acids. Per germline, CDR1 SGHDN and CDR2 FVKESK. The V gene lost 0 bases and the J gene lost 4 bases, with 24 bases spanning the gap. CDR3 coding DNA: TGTGCCAGCAGCCAAGACCGGCAGGCGTATCCCGGTAGGGCCACCGGGGAGCTGTTTTTT. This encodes CASSQDRQAYPGRATGELFF.

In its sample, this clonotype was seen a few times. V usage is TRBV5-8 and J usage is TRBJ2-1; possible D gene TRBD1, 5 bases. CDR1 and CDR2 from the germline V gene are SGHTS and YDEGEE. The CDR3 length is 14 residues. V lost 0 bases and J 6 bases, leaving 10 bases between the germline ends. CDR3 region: CASSLGSRVNEQFF. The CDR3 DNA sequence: TGTGCCAGCAGCTTGGGGTCCAGGGTCAATGAGCAGTTCTTC. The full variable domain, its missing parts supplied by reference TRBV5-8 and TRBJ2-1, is EAGVTQSPTHLIKTRGQQATLRCSPISGHTSVYWYQQALGLGLQFLLWYDEGEERNRGNFPPRFSGRQFPNYSSELNVNALELEDSALYLCASSLGSRVNEQFFGPGTRLTVL.

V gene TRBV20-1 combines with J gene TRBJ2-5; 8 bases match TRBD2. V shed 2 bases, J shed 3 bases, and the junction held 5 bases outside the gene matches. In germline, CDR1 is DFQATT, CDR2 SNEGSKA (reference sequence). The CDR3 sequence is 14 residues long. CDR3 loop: CSARTGGSKETQYF. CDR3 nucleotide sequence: TGCAGTGCTAGAACGGGGGGGTCTAAAGAGACCCAGTACTTC.

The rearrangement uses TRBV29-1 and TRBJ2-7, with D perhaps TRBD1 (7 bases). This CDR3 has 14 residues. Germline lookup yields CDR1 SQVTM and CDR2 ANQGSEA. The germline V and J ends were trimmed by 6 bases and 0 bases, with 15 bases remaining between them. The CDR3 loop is CSVGQATSSYEQYF. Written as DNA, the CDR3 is TGCAGCGTCGGACAGGCGACTAGCTCCTACGAGCAGTACTTC.

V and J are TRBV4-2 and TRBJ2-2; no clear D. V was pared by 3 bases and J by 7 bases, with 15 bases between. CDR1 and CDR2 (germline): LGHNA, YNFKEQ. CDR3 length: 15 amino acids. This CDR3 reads CASSQGIRQGGELFF. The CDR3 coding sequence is TGTGCCAGCAGCCAGGGGATCAGGCAAGGCGGGGAGCTGTTTTTT.

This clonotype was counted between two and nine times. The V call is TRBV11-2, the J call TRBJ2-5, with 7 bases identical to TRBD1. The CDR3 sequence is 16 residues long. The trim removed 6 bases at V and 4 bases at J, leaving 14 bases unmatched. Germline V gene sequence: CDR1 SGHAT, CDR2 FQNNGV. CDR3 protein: CASSQIGLGGAETQYF. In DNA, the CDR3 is TGTGCCAGCAGTCAAATCGGGCTAGGGGGCGCAGAGACCCAGTACTTC. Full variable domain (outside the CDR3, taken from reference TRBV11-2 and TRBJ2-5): EAGVAQSPRYKIIEKRQSVAFWCNPISGHATLYWYQQILGQGPKLLIQFQNNGVVDDSQLPKDRFSAERLKGVDSTLKIQPAKLEDSAVYLCASSQIGLGGAETQYFGPGTRLLVL.

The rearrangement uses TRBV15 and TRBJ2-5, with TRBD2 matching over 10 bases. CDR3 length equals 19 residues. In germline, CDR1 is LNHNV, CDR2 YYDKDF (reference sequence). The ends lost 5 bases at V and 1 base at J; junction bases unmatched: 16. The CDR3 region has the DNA TGTGCCACCAGCCCCAGGACTAGCGGAAACTCAGCGATCCAAGAGACCCAGTACTTC. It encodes CATSPRTSGNSAIQETQYF.

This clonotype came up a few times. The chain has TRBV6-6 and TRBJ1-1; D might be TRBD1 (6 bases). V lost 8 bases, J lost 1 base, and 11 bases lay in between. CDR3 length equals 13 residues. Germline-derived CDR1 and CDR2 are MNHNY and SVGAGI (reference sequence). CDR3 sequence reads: CASGGGGNTEAFF. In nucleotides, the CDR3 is TGTGCCAGCGGAGGGGGGGGGAACACTGAAGCTTTCTTT.

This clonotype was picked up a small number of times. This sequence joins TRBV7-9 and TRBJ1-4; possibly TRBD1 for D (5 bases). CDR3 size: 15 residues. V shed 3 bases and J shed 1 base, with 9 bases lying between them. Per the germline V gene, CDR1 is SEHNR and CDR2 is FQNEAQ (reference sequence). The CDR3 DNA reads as TGTGCCAGCAGCTTTTATCAGGGAACTAATGAAAAACTGTTTTTT. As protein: CASSFYQGTNEKLFF.

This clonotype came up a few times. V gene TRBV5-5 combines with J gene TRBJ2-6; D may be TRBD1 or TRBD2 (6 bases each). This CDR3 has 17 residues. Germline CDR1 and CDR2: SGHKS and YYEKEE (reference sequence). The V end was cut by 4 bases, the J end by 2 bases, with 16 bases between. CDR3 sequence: CASSLLGGKAGANVLTF. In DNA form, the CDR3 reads TGTGCCAGCAGCCTGCTGGGGGGCAAGGCTGGGGCCAACGTCCTGACTTTC.

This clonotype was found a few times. The CDR3 region has the DNA TGCAGCGGGCAGCTACACATGAACACTGAAGCTTTCTTT. Translated, it gives CSGQLHMNTEAFF. The chain joins TRBV20-1 to TRBJ1-1, with D unresolved. Germline values: CDR1 DFQATT, CDR2 SNEGSKA (reference sequence). CDR3 length equals 13 residues.

CDR3 residues: CATSDSVAGLAYNEQFF. As DNA, the CDR3 is TGTGCCACCAGTGATTCCGTAGCGGGGTTAGCCTACAATGAGCAGTTCTTC. The chain is built from TRBV24-1 and TRBJ2-1; TRBD2 agrees at 8 bases. The CDR3 consists of 17 residues. Germline assignment: CDR1 KGHDR and CDR2 SFDVKD. V was pared by 2 bases and J by 2 bases, with 7 bases of the junction left unmatched.

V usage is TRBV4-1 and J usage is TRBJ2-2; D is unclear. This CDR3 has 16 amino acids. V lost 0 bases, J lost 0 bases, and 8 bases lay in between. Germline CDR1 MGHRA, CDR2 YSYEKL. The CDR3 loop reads CASSQDRTTNTGELFF. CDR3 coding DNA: TGCGCCAGCAGCCAAGATAGAACGACGAACACCGGGGAGCTGTTTTTT.

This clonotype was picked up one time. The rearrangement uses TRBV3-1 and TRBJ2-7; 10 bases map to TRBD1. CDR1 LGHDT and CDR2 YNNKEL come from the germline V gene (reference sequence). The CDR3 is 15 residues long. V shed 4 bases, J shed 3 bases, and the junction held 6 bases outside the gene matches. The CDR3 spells CASSLGTGVHYEQYF. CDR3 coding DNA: TGTGCCAGCAGCCTCGGGACAGGGGTTCACTACGAGCAGTACTTC.

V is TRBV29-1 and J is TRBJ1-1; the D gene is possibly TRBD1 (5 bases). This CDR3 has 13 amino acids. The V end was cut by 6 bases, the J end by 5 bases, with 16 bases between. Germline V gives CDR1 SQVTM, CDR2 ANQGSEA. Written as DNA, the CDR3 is TGCAGCGTGCTGTGGGGCAGGGATACTGAAGCTTTCTTT. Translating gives CSVLWGRDTEAFF.

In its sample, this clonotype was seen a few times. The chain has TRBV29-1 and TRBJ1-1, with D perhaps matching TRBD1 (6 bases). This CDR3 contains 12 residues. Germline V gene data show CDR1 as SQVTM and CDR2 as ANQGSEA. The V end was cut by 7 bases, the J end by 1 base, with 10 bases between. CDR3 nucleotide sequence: TGCAGCGCTGGACAGCAGAACACTGAAGCTTTCTTT. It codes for CSAGQQNTEAFF.

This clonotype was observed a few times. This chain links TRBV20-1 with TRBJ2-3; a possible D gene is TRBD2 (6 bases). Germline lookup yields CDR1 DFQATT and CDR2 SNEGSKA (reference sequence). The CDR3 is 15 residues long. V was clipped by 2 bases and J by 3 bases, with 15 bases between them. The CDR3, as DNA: TGCAGTGCTAGACCACCGGGGAGGACGACAGATACGCAGTATTTT. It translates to CSARPPGRTTDTQYF.

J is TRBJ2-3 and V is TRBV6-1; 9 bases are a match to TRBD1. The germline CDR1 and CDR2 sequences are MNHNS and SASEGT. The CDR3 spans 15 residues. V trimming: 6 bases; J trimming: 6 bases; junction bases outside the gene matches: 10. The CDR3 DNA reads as TGTGCCAGCAGCGCCGGGACAGGGAGGTGGGATACGCAGTATTTT. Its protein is CASSAGTGRWDTQYF.

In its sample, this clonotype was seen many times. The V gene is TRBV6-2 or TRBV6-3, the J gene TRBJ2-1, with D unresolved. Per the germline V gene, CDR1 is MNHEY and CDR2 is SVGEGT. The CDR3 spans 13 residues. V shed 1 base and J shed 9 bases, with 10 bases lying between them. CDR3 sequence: CASSYFPGPEQFF. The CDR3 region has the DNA TGTGCCAGCAGTTACTTTCCCGGACCTGAGCAGTTCTTC.

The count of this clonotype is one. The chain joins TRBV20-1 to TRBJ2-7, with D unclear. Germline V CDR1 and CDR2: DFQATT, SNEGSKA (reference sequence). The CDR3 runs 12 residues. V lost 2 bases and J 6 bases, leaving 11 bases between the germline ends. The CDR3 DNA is TGCAGTGCTAGATTCATGAAGCCCGAGCAGTACTTC. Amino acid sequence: CSARFMKPEQYF.